This T cell receptor beta chain stems from a study of STAT3 mutations in large granular lymphocyte leukemia. Study-level results: Every T-cell large granular lymphocyte leukemia patient had at least one immunodominant TCR beta clonotype.

Remarks on this clone: Its antigen is unidentified.

V dropped 0 bases and J dropped 5; count of bases not matched to a gene: 5. Germline lookup yields CDR1 SGHRS and CDR2 YFSETQ. The CDR3 totals 15 residues. Some clones are missing from TCRdb's copy, which holds only in-frame ones; the method was immunoSEQ multiplex PCR. The table shows 8,000 to 13,000 clones, with 70% to 90% occurring only once. Specimen: peripheral blood mononuclear cells. The clonotype was recovered from a man in his sixties with T-cell large granular lymphocyte leukemia. Some clones in this sample may be carry-over from other donors' samples. The V gene is TRBV5-1, the J gene TRBJ2-1, with 7 bases fitting TRBD2. The CDR3 DNA is TGCGCCAGCAGCTTGGCCGCTGCGGGAGACAATGAGCAGTTCTTC. It codes for CASSLAAAGDNEQFF.